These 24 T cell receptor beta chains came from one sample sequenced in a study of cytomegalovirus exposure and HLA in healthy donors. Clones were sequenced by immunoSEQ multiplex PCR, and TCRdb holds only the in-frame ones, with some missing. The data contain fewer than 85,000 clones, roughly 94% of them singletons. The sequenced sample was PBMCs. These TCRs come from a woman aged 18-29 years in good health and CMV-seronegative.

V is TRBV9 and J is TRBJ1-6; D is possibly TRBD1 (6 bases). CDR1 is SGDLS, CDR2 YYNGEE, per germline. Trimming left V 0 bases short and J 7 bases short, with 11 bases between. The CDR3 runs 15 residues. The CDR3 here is CASSVGTGPNSPLHF. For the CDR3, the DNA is TGTGCCAGCAGCGTAGGTACAGGGCCAAATTCACCCCTCCACTTT.

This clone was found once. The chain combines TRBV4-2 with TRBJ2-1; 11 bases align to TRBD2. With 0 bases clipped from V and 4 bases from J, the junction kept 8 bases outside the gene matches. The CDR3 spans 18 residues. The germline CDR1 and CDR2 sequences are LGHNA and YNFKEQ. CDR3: CASSQEGLSSGGYNEQFF. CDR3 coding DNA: TGTGCCAGCAGCCAAGAGGGCCTGTCTAGCGGGGGGTACAATGAGCAGTTCTTC.

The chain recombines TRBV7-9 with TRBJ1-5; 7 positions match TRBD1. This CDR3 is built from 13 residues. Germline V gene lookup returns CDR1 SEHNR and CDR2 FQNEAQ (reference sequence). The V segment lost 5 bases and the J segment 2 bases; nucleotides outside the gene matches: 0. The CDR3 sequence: CASSDRGNQPQHF. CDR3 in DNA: TGTGCCAGCAGCGACAGGGGCAATCAGCCCCAGCATTTT.

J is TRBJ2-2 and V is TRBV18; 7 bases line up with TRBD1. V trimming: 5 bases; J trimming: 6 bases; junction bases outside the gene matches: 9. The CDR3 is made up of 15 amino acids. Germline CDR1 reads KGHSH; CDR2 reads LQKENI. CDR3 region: CASSSRQGEAGELFF. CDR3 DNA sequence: TGTGCCAGCTCATCACGACAGGGTGAGGCCGGGGAGCTGTTTTTT.

The CDR3 loop is CASSPGFSNYGYTF. The CDR3, as DNA: TGTGCCAGCAGCCCCGGTTTCTCTAACTATGGCTACACCTTC. The chain recombines TRBV11-1 with TRBJ1-2; D unclear. V gave up 5 bases and J gave up 0 bases, with 10 bases separating them. The CDR3 extends over 14 amino acids. CDR1 is SGHAT, CDR2 FQDESV, per germline (reference sequence).

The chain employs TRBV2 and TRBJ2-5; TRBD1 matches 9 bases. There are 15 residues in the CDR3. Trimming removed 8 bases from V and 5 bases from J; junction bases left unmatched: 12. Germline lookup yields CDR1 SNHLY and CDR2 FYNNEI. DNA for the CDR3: TGTGCCAGCGGGACTCAACAGGGGGCTTTGGAGACCCAGTACTTC. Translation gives CASGTQQGALETQYF. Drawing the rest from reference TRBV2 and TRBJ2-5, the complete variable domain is EPEVTQTPSHQVTQMGQEVILRCVPISNHLYFYWYRQILGQKVEFLVSFYNNEISEKSEIFDDQFSVERPDGSNFTLKIRSTKLEDSAMYFCASGTQQGALETQYFGPGTRLLVL.

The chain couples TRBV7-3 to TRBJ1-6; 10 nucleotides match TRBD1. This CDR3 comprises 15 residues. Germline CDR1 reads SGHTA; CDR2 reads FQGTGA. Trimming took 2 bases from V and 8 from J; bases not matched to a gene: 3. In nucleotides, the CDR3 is TGTGCCAGCAGCTTAGAGGGGACAGGGGATTCACCCCTCCACTTT. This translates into CASSLEGTGDSPLHF.

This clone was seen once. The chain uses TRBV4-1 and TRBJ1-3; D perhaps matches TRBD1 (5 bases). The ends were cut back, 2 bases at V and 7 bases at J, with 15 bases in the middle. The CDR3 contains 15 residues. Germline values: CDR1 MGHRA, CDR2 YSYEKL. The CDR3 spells CASSQSRDLGNTIYF. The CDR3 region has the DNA TGCGCCAGCAGCCAAAGCCGGGACTTGGGGAACACCATATATTTT.

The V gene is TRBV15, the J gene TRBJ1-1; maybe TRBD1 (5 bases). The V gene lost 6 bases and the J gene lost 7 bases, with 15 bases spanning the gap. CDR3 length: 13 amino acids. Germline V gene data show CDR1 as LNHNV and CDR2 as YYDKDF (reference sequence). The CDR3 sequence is CATRAGNVGEAFF. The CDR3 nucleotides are TGTGCCACCAGGGCAGGGAATGTCGGTGAAGCTTTCTTT.

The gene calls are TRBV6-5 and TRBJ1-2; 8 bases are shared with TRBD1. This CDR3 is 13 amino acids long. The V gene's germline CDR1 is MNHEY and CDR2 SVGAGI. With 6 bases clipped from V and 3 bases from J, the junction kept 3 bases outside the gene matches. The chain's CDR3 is CASRGQGHYGYTF. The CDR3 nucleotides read TGTGCCAGCAGAGGACAGGGACACTATGGCTACACCTTC.

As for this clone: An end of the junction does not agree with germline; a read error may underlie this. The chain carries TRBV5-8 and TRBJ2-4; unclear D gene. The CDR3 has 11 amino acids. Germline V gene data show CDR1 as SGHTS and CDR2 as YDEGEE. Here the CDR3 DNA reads TGTGCCAGCAGCCGTCATCCCGTCGGTGACTTC. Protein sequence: CASSRHPVGDF.

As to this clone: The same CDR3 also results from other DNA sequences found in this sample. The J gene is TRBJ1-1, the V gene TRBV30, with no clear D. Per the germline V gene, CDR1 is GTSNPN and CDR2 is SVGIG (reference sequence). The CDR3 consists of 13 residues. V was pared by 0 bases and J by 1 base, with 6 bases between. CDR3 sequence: CAWSVTRNTEAFF. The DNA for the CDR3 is TGTGCCTGGAGTGTAACAAGGAACACTGAAGCTTTCTTT.

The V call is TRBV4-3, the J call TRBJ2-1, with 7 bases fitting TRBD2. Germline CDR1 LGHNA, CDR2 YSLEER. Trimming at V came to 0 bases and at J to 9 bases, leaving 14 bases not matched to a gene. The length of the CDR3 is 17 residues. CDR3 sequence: CASSQESRAGIILEQFF. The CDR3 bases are TGCGCCAGCAGCCAAGAGTCTCGAGCGGGGATTATACTTGAGCAGTTCTTC.

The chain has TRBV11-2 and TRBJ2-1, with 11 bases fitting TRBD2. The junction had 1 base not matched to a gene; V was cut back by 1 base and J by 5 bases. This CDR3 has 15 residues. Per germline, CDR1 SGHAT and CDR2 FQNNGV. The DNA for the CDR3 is TGTGCCAGCAGCTTAGGACTAGCGGGGAACAATGAGCAGTTCTTC. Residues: CASSLGLAGNNEQFF.

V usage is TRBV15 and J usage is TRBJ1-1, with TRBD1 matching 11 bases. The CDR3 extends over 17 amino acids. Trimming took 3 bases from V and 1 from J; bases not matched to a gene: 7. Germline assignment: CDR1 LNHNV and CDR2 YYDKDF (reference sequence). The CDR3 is CATSRGQGGPKNTEAFF. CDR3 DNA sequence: TGTGCCACCAGCAGGGGACAGGGGGGACCTAAGAACACTGAAGCTTTCTTT. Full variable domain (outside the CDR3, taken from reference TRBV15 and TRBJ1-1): DAMVIQNPRYQVTQFGKPVTLSCSQTLNHNVMYWYQQKSSQAPKLLFHYYDKDFNNEADTPDNFQSRRPNTSFCFLDIRSPGLGDTAMYLCATSRGQGGPKNTEAFFGQGTRLTVV.

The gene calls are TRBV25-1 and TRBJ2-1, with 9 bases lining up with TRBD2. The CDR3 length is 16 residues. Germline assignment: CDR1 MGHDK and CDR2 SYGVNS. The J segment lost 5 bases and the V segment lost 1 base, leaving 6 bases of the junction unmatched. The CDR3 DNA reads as TGTGCCAGCAGTGAATTAGGGCGGGGGGGTCACAATGAGCAGTTCTTC. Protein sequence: CASSELGRGGHNEQFF. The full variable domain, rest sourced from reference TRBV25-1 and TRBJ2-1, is EADIYQTPRYLVIGTGKKITLECSQTMGHDKMYWYQQDPGMELHLIHYSYGVNSTEKGDLSSESTVSRIRTEHFPLTLESARPSHTSQYLCASSELGRGGHNEQFFGPGTRLTVL.

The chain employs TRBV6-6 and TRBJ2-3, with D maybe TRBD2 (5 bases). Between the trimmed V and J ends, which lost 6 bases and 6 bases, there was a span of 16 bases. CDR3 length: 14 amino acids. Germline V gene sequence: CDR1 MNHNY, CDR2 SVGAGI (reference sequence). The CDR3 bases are TGTGCCAGCAGAGGACTGCCTTCGTCCGATACGCAGTATTTT. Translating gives CASRGLPSSDTQYF.

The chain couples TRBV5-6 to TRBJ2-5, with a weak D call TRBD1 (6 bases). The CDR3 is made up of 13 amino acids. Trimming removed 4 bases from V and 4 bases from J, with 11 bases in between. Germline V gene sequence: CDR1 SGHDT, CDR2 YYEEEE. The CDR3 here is CASSKTGPETQYF. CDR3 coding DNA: TGTGCCAGCAGCAAAACAGGGCCAGAGACCCAGTACTTC.

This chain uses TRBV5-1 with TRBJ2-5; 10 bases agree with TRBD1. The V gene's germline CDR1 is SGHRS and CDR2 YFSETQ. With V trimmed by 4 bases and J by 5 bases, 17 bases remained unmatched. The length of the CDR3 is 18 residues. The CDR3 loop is CASSLRQGATLSGETQYF. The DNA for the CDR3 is TGCGCCAGCAGCCTCCGACAGGGGGCGACCCTCTCCGGGGAGACCCAGTACTTC.

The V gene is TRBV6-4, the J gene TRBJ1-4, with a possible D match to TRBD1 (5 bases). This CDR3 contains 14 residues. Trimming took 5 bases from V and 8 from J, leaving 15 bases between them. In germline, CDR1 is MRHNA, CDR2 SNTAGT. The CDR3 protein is CASSPSGRREKLFF. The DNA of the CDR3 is TGTGCCAGCAGTCCGTCAGGGCGTCGGGAAAAACTGTTTTTT.

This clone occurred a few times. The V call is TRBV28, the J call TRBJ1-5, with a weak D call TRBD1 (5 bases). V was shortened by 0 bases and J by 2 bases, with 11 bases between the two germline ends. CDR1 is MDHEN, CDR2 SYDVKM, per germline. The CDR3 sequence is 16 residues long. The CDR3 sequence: CASSLWGREGNQPQHF. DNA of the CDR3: TGTGCCAGCAGTTTATGGGGCAGGGAAGGCAATCAGCCCCAGCATTTT.

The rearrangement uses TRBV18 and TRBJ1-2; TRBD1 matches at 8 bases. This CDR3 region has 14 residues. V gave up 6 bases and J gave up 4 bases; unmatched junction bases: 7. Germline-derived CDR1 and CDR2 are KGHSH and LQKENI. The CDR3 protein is CASSKDRDLYGYTF. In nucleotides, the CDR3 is TGTGCCAGCTCTAAGGACAGGGACCTCTATGGCTACACCTTC.

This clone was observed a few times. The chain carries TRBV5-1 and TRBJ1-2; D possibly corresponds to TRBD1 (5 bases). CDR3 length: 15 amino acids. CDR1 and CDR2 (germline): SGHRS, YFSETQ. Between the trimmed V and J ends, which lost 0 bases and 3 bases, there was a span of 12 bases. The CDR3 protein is CASSLVDKPDYGYTF. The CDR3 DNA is TGCGCCAGCAGCTTGGTGGACAAGCCTGACTATGGCTACACCTTC.

CDR3 sequence: CASSPQGVYGYTF. CDR3 bases: TGTGCCAGCAGCCCACAGGGGGTGTATGGCTACACCTTC. The genes are TRBV9 and TRBJ1-2, with 8 bases matching TRBD1. The CDR3 contains 13 residues. Germline-derived CDR1 and CDR2 are SGDLS and YYNGEE. J was trimmed by 5 bases and V by 4 bases; bases with no gene match: 4.